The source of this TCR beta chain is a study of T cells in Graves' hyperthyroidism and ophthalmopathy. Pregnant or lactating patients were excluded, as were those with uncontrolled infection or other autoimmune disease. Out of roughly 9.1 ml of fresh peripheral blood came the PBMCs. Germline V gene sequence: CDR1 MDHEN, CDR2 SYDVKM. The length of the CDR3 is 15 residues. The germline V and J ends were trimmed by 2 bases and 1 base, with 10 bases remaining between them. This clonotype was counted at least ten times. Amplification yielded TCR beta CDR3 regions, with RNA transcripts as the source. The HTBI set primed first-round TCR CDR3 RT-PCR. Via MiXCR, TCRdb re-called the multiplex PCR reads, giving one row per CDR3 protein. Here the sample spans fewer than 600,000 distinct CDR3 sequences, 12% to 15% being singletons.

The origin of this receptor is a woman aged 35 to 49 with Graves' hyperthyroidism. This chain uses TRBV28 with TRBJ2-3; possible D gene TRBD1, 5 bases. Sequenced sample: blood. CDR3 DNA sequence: TGTGCCAGCAGTTTAATGGGCAGGGGCACAGATACGCAGTATTTT. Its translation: CASSLMGRGTDTQYF.